This TCR beta chain was sequenced during a study of CD8 T cells in ankylosing spondylitis. TCRdb itself ran the 5' RACE reads through MiXCR, one entry per CDR3 protein. The table has approximately 240,000 distinct CDR3 sequences, more than 20% seen once. CDR3 length: 14 residues. Trimming took off 0 bases at V and 8 bases at J, with 13 bases between the two ends. The germline V gene encodes CDR1 LGHNA and CDR2 YNFKEQ. This clonotype was observed at least ten times. The J gene is TRBJ1-2, the V gene TRBV4-2, with TRBD1 as a possible D gene (5 bases). The sample comprised blood, either unsorted or a sorted T cell fraction (not recorded which). This TCR came from a male donor with ankylosing spondylitis or in good health (not recorded which). Here the CDR3 DNA reads TGTGCCAGCAGCCAAGACCGTTGGAGGGGCGGCTACACCTTC. Protein: CASSQDRWRGGYTF.